A selection of T cell receptor beta chains follows, all from one sample in a study of blood T cell repertoires in COVID-19. Method: immunoSEQ multiplex PCR; TCRdb's copy keeps in-frame clones and lacks some. The sample includes around 220,000 clones, roughly 89% of them seen just once. Sequencing was carried out using PBMCs or T cells enriched from blood (not recorded which). These receptors were taken from a young man who had been exposed to COVID-19. The CDR3 runs from the conserved cysteine through the conserved F or W. The order of the fields is D gene, V gene, J gene, CDR3 protein, CDR3 DNA. D genes are given only for firm matches.

>TRBD1|TRBV25-1|TRBJ1-2
CASRGDTGQGYGYTF
TGTGCCAGCAGAGGAGACACGGGACAGGGTTATGGCTACACCTTC
>TRBD1|TRBV5-4|TRBJ2-7
CASSSEPTGGRNSGQYF
TGTGCCAGCTCCTCCGAACCGACAGGGGGACGTAACTCTGGGCAGTACTTC
>.|TRBV3-1/TRBV3-2|TRBJ2-3
CASSQASSGFRSTADTQYF
TGTGCCAGCAGCCAAGCCTCCTCAGGGTTTCGGAGCACCGCGGATACGCAGTATTTT
>TRBD2|TRBV7-2|TRBJ2-5
CASSFSGGVRETQYF
TGTGCCAGCAGCTTTAGCGGGGGGGTACGAGAGACCCAGTACTTC
>TRBD1|TRBV6-1|TRBJ1-2
CASSEVRGQGIYGYTF
TGTGCCAGCAGTGAAGTAAGGGGACAGGGGATCTATGGCTACACCTTC
>TRBD1|TRBV7-2|TRBJ1-1
CASSPRDRGTSEAFF
TGTGCCAGCAGCCCTCGGGACAGGGGGACGTCTGAAGCTTTCTTT
>TRBD1|TRBV18|TRBJ1-4
CASSPRTGDEKLFF
TGTGCCAGCTCCCCGAGGACAGGGGATGAAAAACTGTTTTTT
>.|TRBV28|TRBJ2-7
CASSLSSYEQYF
TGTGCCAGCAGCCTCAGCTCCTACGAGCAGTACTTC
>TRBD2|TRBV7-8|TRBJ2-2
CASSLTGLAGAGELFF
TGTGCCAGCAGCTTAACGGGACTAGCGGGAGCCGGGGAGCTGTTTTTT
>.|TRBV5-4|TRBJ2-5
CASSLERSSEQETQYF
TGTGCCAGCAGCTTGGAGAGGTCTAGCGAGCAAGAGACCCAGTACTTC
>.|TRBV3-1/TRBV3-2|TRBJ1-4
CASSDVLSREKLFF
TGTGCCAGCAGCGACGTCCTATCTAGGGAAAAACTGTTTTTT
>TRBD1|TRBV12-3/TRBV12-4|TRBJ2-7
CAIQDRNSYEQYF
TGTGCCATCCAGGACAGGAACTCCTACGAGCAGTACTTC
>.|TRBV3-1/TRBV3-2|TRBJ1-5
CASSPGGGQPQHF
TGTGCCAGCAGCCCGGGAGGGGGGCAGCCCCAGCATTTT